This entry features one T cell receptor (beta chain) sequence. Its antigen is not identified. This record comes from a study of CD8+ T cells in alopecia areata. Study-level findings and limits: The study found that many expanded lesional clones persisted in scalp and blood during tofacitinib.

Treatment meaning: oral pan-JAK inhibitor, 5-10 mg twice daily. Germline CDR1 SQVTM, CDR2 ANQGSEA. The CDR3 spans 11 residues. V was shortened by 6 bases and J by 5 bases, with 9 bases between the two germline ends. RNA was isolated and reverse transcribed to cDNA, the sequencing template. The repertoire was sequenced with immunoSEQ multiplex PCR; TCRdb's copy has only in-frame clones and lacks some. The sample has about 210,000 clones; less than 50% are singletons. This TCR was recovered from a human donor with alopecia areata. V is TRBV29-1 and J is TRBJ2-3; D gene ambiguous. The sequencing here drew on CD4+ T cells sorted from blood, taken at approximately week 36, from a patient treated with tofacitinib. This CDR3 is CSVDWLDTQYF. Written as DNA, the CDR3 is TGCAGCGTCGACTGGCTAGATACGCAGTATTTT.